This entry features one T cell receptor beta chain sequence. Its matching antigen is unknown. This specimen comes from a study of cytomegalovirus exposure and HLA in healthy donors. Points from the study as a whole: Testing in vitro showed a few CMV-associated chains specific for CMV antigens. Reports credit the classifier with highly specific, highly sensitive diagnosis of cytomegalovirus status. The study flagged 150 to 200 TCR beta chains as cytomegalovirus-associated. The tendency of first-cohort TCR clusters to co-occur in the 130 or so validation repertoires was identified by a subsequent analysis.

The CDR3 length is 14 residues. The junction had 2 bases not matched to a gene; V was cut back by 6 bases and J by 5 bases. Germline assignment: CDR1 ENHRY and CDR2 SYGVKD. Assay: immunoSEQ multiplex PCR; the TCRdb copy retains only in-frame clones and omits some. Counted here are tens of thousands of clones, 90% to 95% occurring once; the ten biggest clones make up 5.8%. The TCR originated in a woman aged 18-29 years in good health and CMV-seropositive. V gene TRBV10-3 combines with J gene TRBJ2-2, with TRBD1 identical over 11 bases. The sequenced sample was PBMCs. In DNA form, the CDR3 reads TGTGCCATCAGCCGGGACAGGGGGACCGGGGAGCTGTTTTTT. This encodes CAISRDRGTGELFF.